These 5 T cell receptor beta chains were sequenced from one sample in a study of healthy donors' naive CD4 and CD8 T cells. A linear amplification protocol produced the TCR libraries from about 0.45 ug of total RNA. MiXCR, run by TCRdb on the reads, gives a single entry per CDR3 protein. The table has 150,000 to 200,000 distinct CDR3 sequences, under 85% seen once; the top ten hold about 2.3%. Sequencing was carried out using naive CD4+ and CD8+ T cells sorted from blood, pooled from several donors. The receptor set was obtained from a pool of human donors in good health; the sample pools cells from several healthy donors.

The rearrangement uses TRBV5-1 and TRBJ2-7; the D gene is possibly TRBD2 (6 bases). In germline, CDR1 is SGHRS, CDR2 YFSETQ. Trimming took 3 bases from V and 3 from J, leaving 13 bases between them. The length of the CDR3 is 14 residues. In nucleotides, the CDR3 is TGCGCCAGCAGCTCCGCGGGGACCATCTACGAGCAGTACTTC. Residues: CASSSAGTIYEQYF.

The chain combines TRBV30 with TRBJ1-5; D may be TRBD1 (5 bases). There are 14 residues in the CDR3. Trimming took 2 bases from V and 3 from J, leaving 11 bases between them. Germline V gene lookup returns CDR1 GTSNPN and CDR2 SVGIG (reference sequence). The CDR3 reads CAWSTRGNNQPQHF. The CDR3 DNA reads TGTGCCTGGAGTACCCGGGGGAACAATCAGCCCCAGCATTTT.

The count of this clonotype is one. The CDR3 loop is CASSLLGQIYGYTF. CDR3 nucleotides: TGTGCCAGCAGCTTGTTGGGACAGATCTATGGCTACACCTTC. The gene calls are TRBV5-5 and TRBJ1-2; 7 bases match TRBD1. This CDR3 comprises 14 residues. V dropped 1 base and J dropped 4; count of bases not matched to a gene: 4. Germline V CDR1 and CDR2: SGHKS, YYEKEE (reference sequence).

The rearrangement joins TRBV30 to TRBJ1-6, with 8 bases matching TRBD1. The V segment lost 4 bases and the J segment 10 bases; nucleotides outside the gene matches: 6. The CDR3 is 13 residues long. Germline V gene data show CDR1 as GTSNPN and CDR2 as SVGIG (reference sequence). The CDR3: CAWNRGTDSPLHF. The CDR3 nucleotides read TGTGCCTGGAACAGGGGGACCGACTCACCCCTCCACTTT.

The chain links TRBV5-1 to TRBJ2-7; D assignment may be TRBD1 or TRBD2 (5 bases each). The CDR3 totals 15 residues. The ends were cut back, 3 bases at V and 2 bases at J, with 15 bases in the middle. Germline V gives CDR1 SGHRS, CDR2 YFSETQ. The CDR3 DNA reads as TGCGCCAGCAGCTCGGACCCAGGGAGCCCCTACGAGCAGTACTTC. Translated, it gives CASSSDPGSPYEQYF.